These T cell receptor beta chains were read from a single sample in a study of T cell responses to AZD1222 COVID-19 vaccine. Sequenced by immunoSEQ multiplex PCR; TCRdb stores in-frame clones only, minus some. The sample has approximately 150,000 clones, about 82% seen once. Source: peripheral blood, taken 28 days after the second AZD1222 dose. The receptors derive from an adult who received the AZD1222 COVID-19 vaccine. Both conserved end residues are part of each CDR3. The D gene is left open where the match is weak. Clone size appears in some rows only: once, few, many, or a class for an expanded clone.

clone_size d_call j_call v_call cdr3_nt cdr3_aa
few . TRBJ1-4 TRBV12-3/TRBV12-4 TGTGCCAGCAGTCTACGGGACTTCGAAAAACTGTTTTTT CASSLRDFEKLFF
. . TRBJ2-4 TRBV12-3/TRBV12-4 TGTGCCAGCAGTTTTCGTCCAGGGCAAATTCAGTACTTC CASSFRPGQIQYF
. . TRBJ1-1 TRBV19 TGTGCCAGTAGTATAGTGGCTGAAGCTTTCTTT CASSIVAEAFF
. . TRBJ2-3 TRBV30 TGTGCCTGGAGCAACAGGCTTCCTAGCACAGATACGCAGTATTTT CAWSNRLPSTDTQYF
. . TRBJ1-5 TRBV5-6 TGTGCCAGCAGCTGGCCGTGGAGGGAGAGCAATCAGCCCCAGCATTTT CASSWPWRESNQPQHF
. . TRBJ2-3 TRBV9 TGTGCCAGCAGCGTAAGAGGGTCCAGCACAGATACGCAGTATTTT CASSVRGSSTDTQYF
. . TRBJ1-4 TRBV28 TGTGCCAGCAGTCCCCTCATCGACGGGGCACGGGAAAAACTGTTTTTT CASSPLIDGAREKLFF
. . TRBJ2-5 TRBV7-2 TGTGCCAGCAGCTCATACGATGGACAGCACCAAGAGACCCAGTACTTC CASSSYDGQHQETQYF
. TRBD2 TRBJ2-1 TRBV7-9 TGTGCCAGCAGCCGCGACCGGGGAGGGACCTACAATGAGCAGTTCTTC CASSRDRGGTYNEQFF
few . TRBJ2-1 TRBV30 TGTGCCTGGAGTAGACAGTACAATGAGCAGTTCTTC CAWSRQYNEQFF
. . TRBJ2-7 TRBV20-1 TGCAGTGCTAGTTCCCTTTCCACCTACGAGCAGTACTTC CSASSLSTYEQYF
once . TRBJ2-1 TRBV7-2 TGTGCCAGCAGCTTAGGTCCGGGATCTGAGCAGTTCTTC CASSLGPGSEQFF
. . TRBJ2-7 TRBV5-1 TGCGCCAGCAGCTTTACAGGATGGGATTACGAGCAGTACTTC CASSFTGWDYEQYF
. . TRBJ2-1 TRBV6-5 TGTGCCAGCAGCCGGGGCTCCTACAATGAGCAGTTCTTC CASSRGSYNEQFF
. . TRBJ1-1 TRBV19 TGTGCCAGTAGTATCATGCAGGCAAACACTGAAGCTTTCTTT CASSIMQANTEAFF
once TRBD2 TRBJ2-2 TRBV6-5 TGTGCCAGCAGTTATCGCGGGAGAGTCACCGGGGAGCTGTTTTTT CASSYRGRVTGELFF
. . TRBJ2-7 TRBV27 TGTGCCAGCAGTCCGACCCCCTGGCGCCAGAGCTCCTACGAGCAGTACTTC CASSPTPWRQSSYEQYF
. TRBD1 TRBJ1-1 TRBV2 TGTGCCAGCAGTGTTTTAGGGACAGGGGTTCACCAAGGGGCTTTCTTT CASSVLGTGVHQGAFF
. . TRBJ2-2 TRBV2 TGTGCCAGCAGCCCCCCGAGTCGGGGCACCGGGGAGCTGTTTTTT CASSPPSRGTGELFF
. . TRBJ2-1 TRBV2 TGTGCCAGCAGTGAATCCCGGGACCGGGGGTACAATGAGCAGTTCTTC CASSESRDRGYNEQFF
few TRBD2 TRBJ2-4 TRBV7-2 TGTGCCAGCAGCTGGACTAGCGGGGGGGACATTCAGTACTTC CASSWTSGGDIQYF
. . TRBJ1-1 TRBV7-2 TGTGCCAGCAGCTGGGCCCCCGAAATGCGGGACACCCTCTTT CASSWAPEMRDTLF
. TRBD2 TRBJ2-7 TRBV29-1 TGCAGCGTTAGGGGACTAGCGGGAGATAGAGAGCAGTACTTC CSVRGLAGDREQYF
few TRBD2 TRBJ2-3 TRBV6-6 TGTGCCAGCAGTCAGACTAGCGGCGCAGATACGCAGTATTTT CASSQTSGADTQYF
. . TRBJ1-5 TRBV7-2 TGTGCCAGCAGCGGGGACCCGACAGAGCCCCAGCATTTT CASSGDPTEPQHF
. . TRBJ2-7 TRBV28 TGTGCCAGCAGCTTGACCTCCTACGAGCAGTACTTC CASSLTSYEQYF
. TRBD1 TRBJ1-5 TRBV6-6 TGTGCCAGCAGAGCGGGACAGGAACAGCCCCAGCATTTT CASRAGQEQPQHF